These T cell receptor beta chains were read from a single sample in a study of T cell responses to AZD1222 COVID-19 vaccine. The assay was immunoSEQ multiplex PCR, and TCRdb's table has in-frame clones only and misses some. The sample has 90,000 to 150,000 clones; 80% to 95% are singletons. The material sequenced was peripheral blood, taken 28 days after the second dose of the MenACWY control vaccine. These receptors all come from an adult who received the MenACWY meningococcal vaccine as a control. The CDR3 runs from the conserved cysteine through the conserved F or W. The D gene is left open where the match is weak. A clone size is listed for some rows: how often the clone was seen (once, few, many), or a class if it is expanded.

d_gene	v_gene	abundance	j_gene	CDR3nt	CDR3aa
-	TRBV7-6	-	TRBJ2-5	TGTGCCAGCAGCCCACGCGCGCGCCGGGAGATTCGGTCAGAGACCCAGTACTTC	CASSPRARREIRSETQYF
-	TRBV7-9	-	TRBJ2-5	TGTGCCAGCAGCTTAGGTTCTAGCCAACAGACCCAGTACTTC	CASSLGSSQQTQYF
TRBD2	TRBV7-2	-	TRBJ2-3	TGTGCCAGCAGCTTTAAGCGGGGGAACACAGATACGCAGTATTTT	CASSFKRGNTDTQYF
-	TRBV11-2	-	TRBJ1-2	TGTGCCAGCAGCTTAGGGCCGGGGATGGACTATGGCTACACCTTC	CASSLGPGMDYGYTF
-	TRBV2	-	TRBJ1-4	TGTGCCAGCAGAGAATCGGTGGTCAGTAATGAAAAACTGTTTTTT	CASRESVVSNEKLFF
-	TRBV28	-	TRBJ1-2	TGTGCCAGCAGTTTAGTGGGGTCAGCCGGCGGCTACACCTTC	CASSLVGSAGGYTF
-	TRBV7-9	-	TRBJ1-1	TGTGCCCGCCATCCGTCAACTTCTACTGAAGCTTTCTTT	CARHPSTSTEAFF
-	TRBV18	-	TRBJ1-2	TGTGCCAGCTCACCGGCGAGGGACGGCTATGGCTACACCTTC	CASSPARDGYGYTF
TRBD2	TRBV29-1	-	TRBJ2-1	TGCAGCGTTGAACAGGTAGCGGGAGAGCGACGAGAGTTCTTC	CSVEQVAGERREFF
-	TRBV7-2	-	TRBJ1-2	TGTGCCAGCAGCTTAGGTGGAGAAATTTATGGCTACACCTTC	CASSLGGEIYGYTF
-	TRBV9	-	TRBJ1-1	TGTGCCAGCAGCATACTCCAGGGTGGGACTGAAGCTTTCTTT	CASSILQGGTEAFF
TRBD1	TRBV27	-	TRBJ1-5	TGTGCCAGCAGTTTATCGGGGTCAGGGGGTCAGCCCCAGCATTTT	CASSLSGSGGQPQHF
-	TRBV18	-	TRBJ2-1	TGTGCCAGCTCACCCCTAGACACGTACAATGAGCAGTTCTTC	CASSPLDTYNEQFF
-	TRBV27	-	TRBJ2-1	TGTGCCAGCAGTCCTGGTACCTCCTACAATGAGCAGTTCTTC	CASSPGTSYNEQFF
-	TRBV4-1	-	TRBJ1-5	TGCGCCAGCAGCCAAGTTGAGAGACGGGGCCGGGGTCAGCCCCAGCATTTT	CASSQVERRGRGQPQHF
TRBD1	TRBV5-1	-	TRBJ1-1	TGCGCCAGCAGCTTGGGTGGGACAGCAGCTGAAGCTTTCTTT	CASSLGGTAAEAFF
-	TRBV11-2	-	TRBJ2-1	TGTGCCAGCAGCTTATCGGGTTATGAGCAGTTCTTC	CASSLSGYEQFF
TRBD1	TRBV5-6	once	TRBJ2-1	TGTGCCAGCAGCTTGGGGTGGCAGGGGGCAAATGAGCAGTTCTTC	CASSLGWQGANEQFF
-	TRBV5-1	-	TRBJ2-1	TGCGCCAGCAGCCGGGGGTCCTACAATGAGCAGTTCTTC	CASSRGSYNEQFF
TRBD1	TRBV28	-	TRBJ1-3	TGTGCCAGCAGTTTATGGCGGGACAGCTCTGGAAACACCATATATTTT	CASSLWRDSSGNTIYF
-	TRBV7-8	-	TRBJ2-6	TGTGCCAGCAGTCCTAAGGGTACAGTACTTGGGGCCAACGTCCTGACTTTC	CASSPKGTVLGANVLTF
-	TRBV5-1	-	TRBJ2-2	TGCGCCAGCAGGAACCAGGTTGACACCGGGGAGCTGTTTTTT	CASRNQVDTGELFF
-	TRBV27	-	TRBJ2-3	TGTGCCAGCAGTTTACGGACAAAGAGCACAGATACGCAGTATTTT	CASSLRTKSTDTQYF
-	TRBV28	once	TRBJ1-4	TGTGCCACCCGGGACGGAACCTCGGAAAAACTGTTTTTT	CATRDGTSEKLFF
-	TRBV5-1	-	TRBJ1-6	TGCGCCAGCAGCCCCTCCATCAGGGAGGGTAATTCACCCCTCCACTTT	CASSPSIREGNSPLHF
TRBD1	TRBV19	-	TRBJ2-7	TGTGCCAGTAGTATATCCGGGACAGCCCGCTACGAGCAGTACTTC	CASSISGTARYEQYF
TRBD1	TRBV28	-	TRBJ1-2	TGTGCCAGCAGTCGACAGGGGGCGGGCTATGGCTACACCTTC	CASSRQGAGYGYTF
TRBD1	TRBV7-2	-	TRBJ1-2	TGTGCCAGCAGTTTGGGACAGGGGGACTATGGCTACACCTTC	CASSLGQGDYGYTF
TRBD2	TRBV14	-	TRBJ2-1	TGTGCCAGCAGCCTCCGGGAGGAGTCCTACAATGAGCAGTTCTTC	CASSLREESYNEQFF
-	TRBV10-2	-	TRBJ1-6	TGCGCCAGCAGCCCAATGGGGGGGGGAGGGAATTCACCCCTCCACTTT	CASSPMGGGGNSPLHF
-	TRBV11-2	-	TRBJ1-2	TGTGCCAGCAGCTCCGAGTACTATGGCTACACCTTC	CASSSEYYGYTF
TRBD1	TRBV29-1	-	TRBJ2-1	TGCAGCGTTGACAAGGGACAGGGGATAGGTGAGCAGTTCTTC	CSVDKGQGIGEQFF
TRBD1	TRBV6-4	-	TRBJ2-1	TGTGCCAGCAGTGATCTAGCCGGGACAGGGGGCAATGAGCAGTTCTTC	CASSDLAGTGGNEQFF
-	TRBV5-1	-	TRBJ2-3	TGCGCCAGCAGCGCCGGGCACTTCGGCACAGATACGCAGTATTTT	CASSAGHFGTDTQYF
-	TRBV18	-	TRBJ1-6	TGTGCCAGCTCCCCCTTTGGGGGATATAATTCACCCCTCCACTTT	CASSPFGGYNSPLHF
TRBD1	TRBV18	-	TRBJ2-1	TGTGCCAGCTCACGGGACAGGATGTACAATGAGCAGTTCTTC	CASSRDRMYNEQFF
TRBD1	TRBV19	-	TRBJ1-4	TGTGCCAGTAGTGACCCCGGGACAGGGCAAGAAAAACTGTTTTTT	CASSDPGTGQEKLFF
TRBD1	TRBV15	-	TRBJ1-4	TGTGCCACCAGCAGAAAACCCCGACAGGGGGCAGCTAATGAAAAACTGTTTTTT	CATSRKPRQGAANEKLFF
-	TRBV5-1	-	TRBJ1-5	TGCGCCAGCAGCTCCGGGACCCTCACCGACAATCAGCCCCAGCATTTT	CASSSGTLTDNQPQHF
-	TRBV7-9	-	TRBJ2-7	TGTGCCAGCAGCTTGAAGTCCCACGAGCAGTACTTC	CASSLKSHEQYF
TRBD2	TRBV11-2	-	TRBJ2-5	TGTGCCAGCAGGGTCCTAGCGGGGGTAGAGACCCAGTACTTC	CASRVLAGVETQYF
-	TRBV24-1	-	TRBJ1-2	TGTGCCACCAGTCGCTCGGGAATTGGCTATGGCTACACCTTC	CATSRSGIGYGYTF
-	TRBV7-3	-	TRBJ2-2	TGTGCCAGCAGCCCCGAGGAAGTTACCGGGGAGCTGTTTTTT	CASSPEEVTGELFF
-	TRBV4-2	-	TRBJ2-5	TGTGCCAGCAGCCACCCCGGACTCGCCCAAGAGACCCAGTACTTC	CASSHPGLAQETQYF
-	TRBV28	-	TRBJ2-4	TGTGCCAGCACCCCGACAGGAAGGAAAAACATTCAGTACTTC	CASTPTGRKNIQYF
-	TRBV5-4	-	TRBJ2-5	TGTGCCAGCAGCTTGGGGGCGCAGGGCCAAGAGACCCAGTACTTC	CASSLGAQGQETQYF
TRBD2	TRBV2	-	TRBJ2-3	TGTGCCAGCAGCGGGGGGTCAATGGGAACAGATACGCAGTATTTT	CASSGGSMGTDTQYF
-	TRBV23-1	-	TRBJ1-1	TGCGCCAGCAGTCAATCCCCCGGGGCGAACACTGAAGCTTTCTTT	CASSQSPGANTEAFF
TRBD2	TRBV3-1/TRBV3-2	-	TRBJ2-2	TGTGCCAGCAGCTATGTACTAGCGGGAGGGCGGAGCACCGGGGAGCTGTTTTTT	CASSYVLAGGRSTGELFF
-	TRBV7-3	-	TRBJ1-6	TGTGCCAGCAGCCGGGCGGGGGGGGATTCACCCCTCCACTTT	CASSRAGGDSPLHF
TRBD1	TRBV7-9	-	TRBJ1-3	TGTGCCAGCAGCTTTGGACAGGGGGCAGGAAACACCATATATTTT	CASSFGQGAGNTIYF
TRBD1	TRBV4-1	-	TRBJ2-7	TGCGCCAGCAGCCAAATGACAGGGACCGCCTACGAGCAGTACTTC	CASSQMTGTAYEQYF
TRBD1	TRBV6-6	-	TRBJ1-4	TGTGCCAGCAGTTATGGACAGGTCGATGAAAAACTGTTTTTT	CASSYGQVDEKLFF
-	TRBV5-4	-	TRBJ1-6	TGTGCCAGCAGCCGGGGCCCATCGAATTCACCCCTCCACTTT	CASSRGPSNSPLHF
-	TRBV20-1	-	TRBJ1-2	TGCAGTGCTAGACGGCACTATGGCTACACCTTC	CSARRHYGYTF
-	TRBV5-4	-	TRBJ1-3	-	CASSFGQGHSGNTIYF
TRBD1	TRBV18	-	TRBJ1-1	TGTGCCAGCTCAGGTCGACAGGGCCTTACAGCTGAAGCTTTCTTT	CASSGRQGLTAEAFF
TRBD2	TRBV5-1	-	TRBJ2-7	TGCGCCAGCAGCCCGACTAGCGGGAGCTACGAGCAGTACTTC	CASSPTSGSYEQYF
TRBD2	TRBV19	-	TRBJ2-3	TGTGCCAGTCTAATTGGACTAGCGGCAGATACGCAGTATTTT	CASLIGLAADTQYF
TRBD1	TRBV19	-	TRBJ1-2	TGTGCCAGTAGTACCGCCGGACAGGGGGCGAGATTCTATGGCTACACCTTC	CASSTAGQGARFYGYTF